Listed below are T cell receptor beta chains from one sample, sequenced in a study of T cell responses to AZD1222 COVID-19 vaccine. Some clones are missing from TCRdb's copy, which holds only in-frame ones; the method was immunoSEQ multiplex PCR. The sample lists around 190,000 clones; 85% to 90% were seen once. The input for sequencing was peripheral blood, taken on day 0 of AZD1222 vaccination. The source of these receptors is an adult in good health. The CDR3 runs from the conserved cysteine through the conserved F or W. A D gene is named only where the DNA matches it firmly. Part of the rows lack a size; the others show once, few, many or a class for expanded clones.

cdr3_length | clone_size | j_call | v_call | d_call | cdr3_nt | cdr3_aa
15 | . | TRBJ1-5 | TRBV5-5 | TRBD1 | TGTGCCAGCAGCTTTACAGGGGGAGGAAATCAGCCCCAGCATTTT | CASSFTGGGNQPQHF
14 | . | TRBJ2-7 | TRBV5-1 | TRBD1 | TGCGCCAGCAGCAACGGGACAGGGGTAGCCGAGCAGTACTTC | CASSNGTGVAEQYF
14 | . | TRBJ1-2 | TRBV28 | . | TGTGCCAGCAGGGAGGGACAACGAGGCAATGGCTACACCTTC | CASREGQRGNGYTF
14 | . | TRBJ2-5 | TRBV2 | TRBD2 | TGTGCCAGCAAAGGACTAGCGGGATTCGAGACCCAGTACTTC | CASKGLAGFETQYF
17 | . | TRBJ2-1 | TRBV7-8 | . | TGTGCCAGCAGCTTAAGAGGGGCAGTTTCGTCCGGGAATGAGCAGTTCTTC | CASSLRGAVSSGNEQFF
16 | . | TRBJ2-7 | TRBV12-5 | . | TGTGCTAGTGGACTTGGGGGGGCTGGCGGGAGCTACGAGCAGTACTTC | CASGLGGAGGSYEQYF
14 | few | TRBJ2-2 | TRBV7-9 | . | TGTGCCAGCAGCTTACTTGCAGAGACCGGGGAGCTGTTTTTT | CASSLLAETGELFF
15 | . | TRBJ1-2 | TRBV5-1 | . | TGCGCCAGCAGCTTGGGATCAACAGCAAGCTATGGCTACACCTTC | CASSLGSTASYGYTF
18 | . | TRBJ2-2 | TRBV3-1/TRBV3-2 | TRBD2 | TGTGCCAGCAGCTACTCGCCGGCGGGGGGACCATTCACCGGGGAGCTGTTTTTT | CASSYSPAGGPFTGELFF
15 | once | TRBJ1-4 | TRBV7-8 | . | TGTGCCAGCAGCTCCTCCGGGGCCCGAGTAGAAAAACTGTTTTTT | CASSSSGARVEKLFF
14 | . | TRBJ2-5 | TRBV10-1 | . | TGCGCCAGCAGTGAAGTACAGGTCGCCGGGACCCAGTACTTC | CASSEVQVAGTQYF
15 | . | TRBJ1-2 | TRBV9 | . | TGTGCCAGCAGCCTTGGATCGGGATCTAACTATGGCTACACCTTC | CASSLGSGSNYGYTF
14 | . | TRBJ1-2 | TRBV5-6 | . | TGTGCCAGCAGCTTCGGGGAATGGAACTATGGCTACACCTTC | CASSFGEWNYGYTF
14 | . | TRBJ1-1 | TRBV28 | . | TGTGCCAGCAGTGCCGTGTACCGTGGCACTGAAGCTTTCTTT | CASSAVYRGTEAFF
16 | once | TRBJ1-5 | TRBV23-1 | . | TGCGCCAGCAGTCAAAGGTGGGCCTATAGCAATCAGCCCCAGCATTTT | CASSQRWAYSNQPQHF
16 | . | TRBJ2-1 | TRBV7-9 | . | TGTGCCAGCAGCTTAATCGGGTTTGAGGGGCCGCTTCGGCAGTTCTTC | CASSLIGFEGPLRQFF
13 | . | TRBJ1-4 | TRBV29-1 | TRBD1 | TGCAGCGGAACAGGGGGCCGGGATGAAAAACTGTTTTTT | CSGTGGRDEKLFF
14 | . | TRBJ1-4 | TRBV11-1 | . | TGTGCCAGCAGCACCGGGCCTCGCGGCGAAAAACTGTTTTTT | CASSTGPRGEKLFF
13 | . | TRBJ1-6 | TRBV6-5 | . | TGTGCCAGCAGTTCGCCCCTAGGGACACCCCTCCACTTT | CASSSPLGTPLHF
12 | . | TRBJ1-1 | TRBV12-3/TRBV12-4 | . | TGTGCCAGCACCAAAGAGAACACTGAAGCTTTCTTT | CASTKENTEAFF
13 | . | TRBJ1-5 | TRBV24-1 | TRBD1 | TGTGCCACCAGTTCCACAGGGGACCAGCCCCAGCATTTT | CATSSTGDQPQHF
14 | . | TRBJ2-5 | TRBV30 | . | TGTGCCTGGACCCCGGGGACCCTCCAAGAGACCCAGTACTTC | CAWTPGTLQETQYF
15 | . | TRBJ1-5 | TRBV6-5 | TRBD1 | TGTGCCAGCAGGGACGGACAGGGGACAAATCAGCCCCAGCATTTT | CASRDGQGTNQPQHF
15 | once | TRBJ1-1 | TRBV6-1 | . | TGTGCCAGCAGTGATGGGGTCCCAGGTTGGACTGAAGCTTTCTTT | CASSDGVPGWTEAFF
13 | once | TRBJ1-2 | TRBV18 | . | TGTGCCAGCTCACCAAAAAGGGATCATGGCTACACCTTC | CASSPKRDHGYTF
13 | . | TRBJ1-5 | TRBV5-6 | . | TGTGCCAGCAGCTGGAATAGCAATCAGCCCCAGCATTTT | CASSWNSNQPQHF
18 | . | TRBJ2-5 | TRBV4-2 | TRBD2 | TGTGCCAGCAGCCAAGAGCTGCGGGGGGGAGCTCTTCAAGAGACCCAGTACTTC | CASSQELRGGALQETQYF
13 | . | TRBJ1-1 | TRBV10-1 | . | TGCGCCAGCAGTGAGTCAAGGGCCACTGAAGCTTTCTTT | CASSESRATEAFF
19 | . | TRBJ2-3 | TRBV10-2 | TRBD2 | TGCGCCAGCAGTGTCGCCCGGACTAGCGGGGGGGTTAGCACAGATACGCAGTATTTT | CASSVARTSGGVSTDTQYF
15 | once | TRBJ2-2 | TRBV6-5 | TRBD2 | TGTGCCAGCAGATGGACTAGCGGGGGGCCAGGGGAGCTGTTTTTT | CASRWTSGGPGELFF
15 | . | TRBJ1-5 | TRBV3-1/TRBV3-2 | . | TGTGCCAGCAGCCAAGATAGTGGCACAAATCAGCCCCAGCATTTT | CASSQDSGTNQPQHF
15 | . | TRBJ1-3 | TRBV7-2 | . | TGTGCCAGCAGCCCACGTAGGGCAGCGGGAAACACCATATATTTT | CASSPRRAAGNTIYF
14 | . | TRBJ1-4 | TRBV19 | . | TGTGCCAGTAGTATTCTTGCAACTAATGAAAAACTGTTTTTT | CASSILATNEKLFF
13 | . | TRBJ1-2 | TRBV5-1 | TRBD1 | TGCGCCAGCAGCTTGGACAGGGGATATGGCTACACCTTC | CASSLDRGYGYTF
16 | . | TRBJ1-6 | TRBV15 | . | TGTGCCACCAGCAGGCCCACGGGGGACAATAATTCACCCCTCCACTTT | CATSRPTGDNNSPLHF